Presented here are 9 T cell receptor beta chains from one specimen sequenced in a study of cytomegalovirus exposure and HLA in healthy donors. The PCR had 60 Vbeta and 13 Jbeta primers. The method was immunoSEQ multiplex PCR; TCRdb's version includes in-frame clones alone and lacks a portion of them. The sample includes 150,000 to 200,000 clones, approximately 84% of them seen just once. The sample taken for sequencing was PBMCs. The receptors stem from a woman between 50 and 59 years old in good health and CMV-seropositive.

The gene calls are TRBV19 and TRBJ1-1; no clear D. CDR3 length: 13 amino acids. Germline-derived CDR1 and CDR2 are LNHDA and SQIVND (reference sequence). Trimming removed 1 base at V and 0 bases at J, with 3 bases between. The CDR3 bases are TGTGCCAGTAGTATAGGAGTGAACACTGAAGCTTTCTTT. This encodes CASSIGVNTEAFF.

This chain connects TRBV5-6 to TRBJ1-2, with TRBD1 matching over 8 bases. J was trimmed by 1 base and V by 3 bases; bases with no gene match: 8. Per the germline V gene, CDR1 is SGHDT and CDR2 is YYEEEE. This CDR3 spans 16 amino acids. Here the CDR3 reads CASSSTLQGVNYGYTF. In DNA, the CDR3 is TGTGCCAGCAGCTCCACCTTACAGGGGGTTAACTATGGCTACACCTTC.

V gene TRBV10-2 combines with J gene TRBJ2-7; D perhaps matches TRBD2 (5 bases). From germline, CDR1 is WSHSY and CDR2 SAAADI. This CDR3 comprises 11 residues. V shed 2 bases and J shed 9 bases, with 8 bases lying between them. CDR3 in DNA: TGCGCCAGCAGTGAGGGACTGACGCAGTACTTC. Residues: CASSEGLTQYF.

The chain joins TRBV5-6 to TRBJ1-2, with a tentative D call TRBD1 (6 bases). V lost 3 bases, J lost 1 base, and 19 bases lay in between. The CDR3 has 17 amino acids. Germline assignment: CDR1 SGHDT and CDR2 YYEEEE. The CDR3 DNA follows: TGTGCCAGCAGCTCAACGCCCCAGGGGACGTATAACTATGGCTACACCTTC. Amino acids: CASSSTPQGTYNYGYTF.

CDR3 region: CASSLVGRDRGFGNIQYF. The CDR3 coding sequence is TGTGCCAGCAGCTTAGTGGGCCGAGACAGGGGGTTCGGAAACATTCAGTACTTC. The V call is TRBV7-9, the J call TRBJ2-4; 9 bases match TRBD1. Germline trimming cut 1 base from V and 6 bases from J; bases unmatched to any gene: 13. The CDR3 runs to 18 residues. Germline-derived CDR1 and CDR2 are SEHNR and FQNEAQ (reference sequence). Supplemented by reference TRBV7-9 and TRBJ2-4, the full variable domain reads DTGVSQNPRHKITKRGQNVTFRCDPISEHNRLYWYRQTLGQGPEFLTYFQNEAQLEKSRLLSDRFSAERPKGSFSTLEIQRTEQGDSAMYLCASSLVGRDRGFGNIQYFGAGTRLSVL.

The gene calls are TRBV4-3 and TRBJ1-4, with 8 bases identical to TRBD1. Germline V gives CDR1 LGHNA, CDR2 YSLEER. With 5 bases clipped from V and 0 bases from J, the junction kept 8 bases outside the gene matches. CDR3 length: 17 amino acids. The CDR3 loop is CASSYKGQGSTNEKLFF. The CDR3 DNA sequence: TGCGCCAGCAGCTACAAAGGACAGGGATCAACTAATGAAAAACTGTTTTTT.

The chain links TRBV7-3 to TRBJ2-3; D is uncertain. The CDR3 is 13 residues long. Germline V lookup: CDR1 SGHTA, CDR2 FQGTGA. The ends were cut back, 5 bases at V and 9 bases at J, with 15 bases in the middle. This CDR3 reads CASSNTGPGTQYF. For the CDR3, the DNA is TGTGCCAGCAGCAATACTGGGCCTGGGACGCAGTATTTT.

This clone was seen just once. The V call is TRBV19, the J call TRBJ2-7, with 8 bases aligning to TRBD1. Trimming at V came to 5 bases and at J to 0 bases, leaving 6 bases not matched to a gene. The CDR3 spans 15 residues. Germline V gene sequence: CDR1 LNHDA, CDR2 SQIVND (reference sequence). CDR3 protein: CASSRDRLNSYEQYF. The CDR3 nucleotides read TGTGCCAGTAGTCGGGACAGGCTAAACTCCTACGAGCAGTACTTC.

This clone was observed a handful of times. The chain uses TRBV28 and TRBJ1-5; D unresolved. CDR1 is MDHEN and CDR2 is SYDVKM in the germline V gene. The CDR3 sequence is 8 residues long. V gave up 10 bases and J gave up 8 bases, with 3 bases separating them. CDR3 region: CATEPQHF. The CDR3 DNA sequence: TGTGCCACCGAGCCCCAGCATTTT.